The rows below give T cell receptor beta chains drawn from one sample of a study of regulatory T cells in long-lasting Graves disease. TCRdb re-derived calls from the multiplex PCR reads in MiXCR, one entry per CDR3 protein. The sample has roughly 490,000 distinct CDR3 sequences; around a fifth are singletons. The sample here was peripheral blood mononuclear cells (PBMCs), taken when the disease was refractory, from a patient treated with antithyroid drugs. The receptors stem from a female donor with Graves disease. Each CDR3 is given without its conserved first and last residue. A D gene is named only where the DNA matches it firmly.

d_call: TRBD1
v_call: TRBV20-1
j_call: TRBJ1-3
cdr3_aa: SALTGSGNTIY

d_call: -
v_call: TRBV25-1
j_call: TRBJ2-1
cdr3_aa: ASSDPGPRLDEQF

d_call: TRBD1
v_call: TRBV6-1
j_call: TRBJ2-1
cdr3_aa: ASSLGQGHNEQF

d_call: TRBD2
v_call: TRBV7-2
j_call: TRBJ2-1
cdr3_aa: ASTPGLYYNGQF

d_call: -
v_call: TRBV4-3
j_call: TRBJ1-5
cdr3_aa: ASSQVRGSRGQPQH

d_call: TRBD1
v_call: TRBV28
j_call: TRBJ1-3
cdr3_aa: ASRPRQGSNTIY

d_call: -
v_call: TRBV20-1
j_call: TRBJ1-2
cdr3_aa: SAGRKNYGYT

d_call: -
v_call: TRBV6-1
j_call: TRBJ2-7
cdr3_aa: ATRRDTFYEQY

d_call: TRBD1
v_call: TRBV28
j_call: TRBJ1-2
cdr3_aa: ASSTGTGGNYGYT

d_call: -
v_call: TRBV9
j_call: TRBJ2-2
cdr3_aa: ASSVVASLGDVTGELF

d_call: -
v_call: TRBV13
j_call: TRBJ2-2
cdr3_aa: ASSPPPTSNTGELF

d_call: TRBD2
v_call: TRBV11-1
j_call: TRBJ2-3
cdr3_aa: ASSFGTSGSGTDTQY

d_call: TRBD1
v_call: TRBV28
j_call: TRBJ2-4
cdr3_aa: ASSGLQGASSGAKNIQY

d_call: -
v_call: TRBV5-8
j_call: TRBJ2-6
cdr3_aa: ASSQGTSSGANVLT

d_call: -
v_call: TRBV2
j_call: TRBJ1-3
cdr3_aa: ASRGLGNTIY

d_call: TRBD2
v_call: TRBV24-1
j_call: TRBJ2-3
cdr3_aa: ATSVGGKDTQY

d_call: -
v_call: TRBV6-1
j_call: TRBJ2-1
cdr3_aa: ASIEHGKDNEQF

d_call: -
v_call: TRBV5-6
j_call: TRBJ1-6
cdr3_aa: ASSSGPSPLH

d_call: TRBD1
v_call: TRBV25-1
j_call: TRBJ2-7
cdr3_aa: ASSEGFVRDRAYEQY

d_call: -
v_call: TRBV9
j_call: TRBJ2-7
cdr3_aa: ASSVKGSANEQY

d_call: TRBD2
v_call: TRBV20-1
j_call: TRBJ2-1
cdr3_aa: SARGPGGRRTYNEQF

d_call: -
v_call: TRBV19
j_call: TRBJ2-5
cdr3_aa: ASSITGSWQETQY

d_call: TRBD1
v_call: TRBV30
j_call: TRBJ1-5
cdr3_aa: AWGGVQGAIQPQH

d_call: TRBD1
v_call: TRBV7-2
j_call: TRBJ2-1
cdr3_aa: ASSLAGTAYNEQF

d_call: -
v_call: TRBV7-9
j_call: TRBJ1-2
cdr3_aa: ASSFGSYYGYT

d_call: TRBD1
v_call: TRBV2
j_call: TRBJ2-7
cdr3_aa: ASSRPAGTGAYEQY

d_call: -
v_call: TRBV14
j_call: TRBJ1-2
cdr3_aa: ASGQDQGSFYGYT

d_call: -
v_call: TRBV6-5
j_call: TRBJ2-1
cdr3_aa: ASSYSRWPAYNEQF

d_call: -
v_call: TRBV7-2
j_call: TRBJ1-6
cdr3_aa: ASSLLAWTYNSPLH

d_call: -
v_call: TRBV28
j_call: TRBJ2-7
cdr3_aa: ASSFRTAFSYEQY

d_call: -
v_call: TRBV2
j_call: TRBJ2-6
cdr3_aa: ASSDGGSGANVLT

d_call: TRBD1
v_call: TRBV6-9
j_call: TRBJ2-4
cdr3_aa: ASSSDRVSGAKNIQY

d_call: -
v_call: TRBV5-1
j_call: TRBJ2-1
cdr3_aa: ASSLGRAPALGEQF

d_call: -
v_call: TRBV3-1
j_call: TRBJ2-7
cdr3_aa: ASSLRGGPYEQY

d_call: -
v_call: TRBV29-1
j_call: TRBJ1-2
cdr3_aa: SAQTSTNYGYT

d_call: -
v_call: TRBV20-1
j_call: TRBJ2-5
cdr3_aa: SAAIETQY

d_call: -
v_call: TRBV27
j_call: TRBJ1-2
cdr3_aa: ASSFHRDNYGYT

d_call: -
v_call: TRBV29-1
j_call: TRBJ1-1
cdr3_aa: SGQGGLVEAF

d_call: -
v_call: TRBV11-2
j_call: TRBJ1-4
cdr3_aa: ASSFWTDNEKLF

d_call: -
v_call: TRBV7-2
j_call: TRBJ1-2
cdr3_aa: ASSPRDAANYGYT

d_call: TRBD1
v_call: TRBV6-2/TRBV6-3
j_call: TRBJ2-7
cdr3_aa: ASSFGTGNEQY

d_call: TRBD1
v_call: TRBV6-5
j_call: TRBJ1-4
cdr3_aa: ASSYSAGGHNEKLF

d_call: TRBD1
v_call: TRBV7-2
j_call: TRBJ1-5
cdr3_aa: ASSPRQGAQSQH

d_call: -
v_call: TRBV15
j_call: TRBJ1-4
cdr3_aa: ATSRQSGVGEKLF